This TCR beta chain was sequenced for a study of T cells in Graves' hyperthyroidism and ophthalmopathy (dated by TCRdb to between 2018 and 2021). Context from the whole study: Peripheral blood was sampled at the time of initial diagnosis, prior to any treatment. A discovery cohort of roughly 100 patients, about 40 with Graves' ophthalmopathy and about 58 with stable Graves' hyperthyroidism, was used to find distinguishing TCR V-J signatures. Prospective prediction of ophthalmopathy was tested in an independent validation cohort of about 19 hyperthyroidism patients and some 17 patients who later progressed to ophthalmopathy. The 85 to 100 discovery patients were divided at random into training and test sets in a 7:3 ratio. In addition, the study compared T-cell repertoires in thyroid tissue and in blood from five to seven Graves' hyperthyroidism patients. After sampling, hyperthyroidism patients received methimazole starting at 30 mg daily, and ophthalmopathy patients received high-dose intravenous methylprednisolone. TCR Vbeta CDR3 sequencing of 135 peripheral blood samples (under 45 ophthalmopathy, 70 to 85 hyperthyroidism and about 17 progressor patients) is reported in the paper. Beyond this particular receptor, the publication reports: During validation, the model predicted progression to ophthalmopathy a median of about 6.3 months ahead of onset, with just under 71% sensitivity and 72% to 85% specificity. Sample size was not statistically predetermined, and blinding of investigators to group allocation was not performed. Most expanded thyroid clonotypes (frequency above 0.001) were also detected in blood, suggesting blood repertoires may reflect thyroid immune responses. A 13 V-J signature model separated ophthalmopathy from stable hyperthyroidism, with nearly 90% sensitivity and about 81% specificity in cross-validation and 80%/75% in testing.

The CDR3 measures 14 amino acids from cysteine to phenylalanine. CDR3 DNA is the only sequence kept; it has 42 bases, read in frame from the first base. Sequences MNHEY (CDR1) and SVGAGI (CDR2) are obtained from the germline V gene. At the junction V is shortened by 2 bases and J by 2 bases, with 7 bases in between. In the ophthalmopathy patients, disease was moderately to severely active, with a Clinical Activity Score of 3 or more, a NOSPECS grade of 4 or more, and a duration of less than 3 months. Exclusion was applied to patients with uncontrolled infections, other autoimmune diseases, pregnancy or lactation. Clinical symptoms, serum thyroxine and TRAb, thyroid ultrasound, and orbital computed tomography formed the basis for the diagnoses. Ficoll-Paque density gradient centrifugation was used to isolate PBMCs from around 10 ml of fresh peripheral blood. Total RNA was extracted with Trizol reagent, and quality was checked on an Agilent 2100 Bioanalyzer.

A few counts support this clonotype. Its antigen is not yet known. The input lacks base qualities; no much larger clone sits a single base away. The TCR beta CDR3 regions were amplified from the RNA transcripts. The first round of RT-PCR for the TCR CDR3 was performed with the HTBI primer set and the Qiagen OneStep RT-PCR kit. The libraries were constructed in a second round of multiplex PCR and then size-selected and purified. Paired-end sequencing of the libraries was performed with 100 bp reads on an Illumina HiSeq2000. Per the source publication's procedure: SOAPnuke was used to process the raw data, removing reads that contained adapters or uncalled bases, had a mean Phred below 15, or lacked an exact match to the constant primer or identifier. COPE v1.2.5 was used to merge high-quality paired reads, and clonotypes were defined as unique nucleotide sequences. Clonotypes were aligned to IMGT TRBV, TRBD and TRBJ reference segments using MiTCR v1.1. The analysis included only V-J combinations with a frequency above 0.0001, which together covered around 99% of the repertoires. A TCS score was defined as the ratio between F50 (clonal expansion) and ExV (chaos), using BLOSUM62-based TCRdist between CDR3 peptides within each V-J. Welch's t-statistics and random forest reduced 450 to 600 V-J features to some 14, which were used in a naive Bayes classifier (R e1071). Using fastp trimming at Q25 and MiXCR clonotype assembly, TCRdb reanalyzed the public sequencing data and kept in-frame beta chains. For every CDR3 protein sequence, its rows merge into one entry that carries the most common genes and DNA. The authors' filters were not applied to this entry. This sample has 450,000 to 600,000 distinct CDR3 sequences in its table, and about 20% of those were observed once. The ten biggest clones cover approximately 48% of the sample.

This receptor was taken from a man aged 40-50 years with Graves' ophthalmopathy. This receptor chain uses TRBV6-5 and TRBJ2-1; the D gene cannot be named for sure. The specimen was blood. The nucleotides read TGTGCCAGCAGTTACAGCCTAGCCTACAATGAGCAGTTCTTC. Its translation reads: CASSYSLAYNEQFF.